The sequence of this TCR beta chain was determined in a study of T cells after yellow fever vaccination. Making TCR cDNA involved 5'RACE template switching, which added UMIs and a universal primer site. MiXCR, run by TCRdb on the 5' RACE reads, gives a single entry per CDR3 protein. The table lists about 400,000 distinct CDR3 sequences, 6% to 8% of them singletons. The germline CDR1 and CDR2 sequences are SGHVS and FQNEAQ. V gave up 4 bases and J gave up 2 bases; unmatched junction bases: 21. The CDR3 length is 20 residues. This clonotype has ten or more counts. V usage is TRBV7-8 and J usage is TRBJ2-7; 9 bases line up with TRBD2. This sample comprised PBMCs, obtained 5 days after the yellow fever booster vaccination. The receptor was derived from a man aged 25-40 years who received the YFV17D yellow fever vaccine. The CDR3 DNA follows: TGTGCCAGCAGCTCTTCTCTCGGAGCGGGAGGAGTATGGAACGCCTACGAGCAGTACTTC. This codes for CASSSSLGAGGVWNAYEQYF. The variable domain in full, completed from reference TRBV7-8 and TRBJ2-7, reads GAGVSQSPRYKVAKRGQDVALRCDPISGHVSLFWYQQALGQGPEFLTYFQNEAQLDKSGLPSDRFFAERPEGSVSTLKIQRTQQEDSAVYLCASSSSLGAGGVWNAYEQYFGPGTRLTVT.